These 6 T cell receptor beta chains originate from one sample sequenced in a study of blood T cell repertoires in COVID-19. The assay was immunoSEQ multiplex PCR, and TCRdb's table has in-frame clones only and misses some. The top ten clones hold 3.2% of a sample with about 130,000 clones, roughly 85% of them seen once. The sequenced sample consisted of peripheral blood. The receptors were gathered from a woman aged 80 or over with COVID-19, enrolled during active disease.

This clone was observed a single time. The V gene is TRBV28, the J gene TRBJ1-2; D call uncertain. CDR3 length equals 14 residues. The germline gives CDR1 MDHEN, CDR2 SYDVKM. Deletions cut 4 bases from V and 8 bases from J, with 17 bases between. CDR3 coding DNA: TGTGCCAGCAGTTCCCCTCGGAGGGCGCGGGGCTACACCTTC. This gives the protein CASSSPRRARGYTF.

The chain recombines TRBV19 with TRBJ2-1; 9 bases fit TRBD2. This CDR3 is built from 15 residues. After removal of 9 bases from V and 0 bases from J, the junction contained 6 bases not matched to a gene. CDR1 is LNHDA and CDR2 is SQIVND in the germline V gene (reference sequence). In DNA form, the CDR3 reads TGTGCCAGCGGGACTAGCTTGAGCTCCTACAATGAGCAGTTCTTC. The encoded protein is CASGTSLSSYNEQFF.

This clone was recorded only once. V usage is TRBV7-2 and J usage is TRBJ2-3; 7 bases line up with TRBD2. This CDR3 contains 14 residues. V lost 3 bases and J lost 0; bases outside the gene matches: 0. Germline-derived CDR1 and CDR2 are SGHTA and FQGNSA. The chain's CDR3 is CASSFSGSTDTQYF. CDR3 sequence (DNA): TGTGCCAGCAGCTTTAGCGGGAGCACAGATACGCAGTATTTT.

The rearrangement joins TRBV5-6 to TRBJ2-7, with TRBD2 matching over 7 bases. Germline V CDR1 and CDR2: SGHDT, YYEEEE. The CDR3 has 15 residues. The J segment lost 4 bases and the V segment lost 5 bases, leaving 12 bases of the junction unmatched. Here the CDR3 DNA reads TGTGCCAGCAGTCCTACCGGGACTACGAGGTACGAGCAGTACTTC. Its protein is CASSPTGTTRYEQYF.

This clone was seen a few times. The chain joins TRBV2 to TRBJ1-2; the match to TRBD1 covers 8 bases. J lost 4 bases, V lost 6 bases, and 7 bases had no gene match. Looked up from germline, CDR1 is SNHLY and CDR2 is FYNNEI. This CDR3 has 14 residues. CDR3 coding DNA: TGTGCCAGCAGGACAGGGGCCAGTTCCTATGGCTACACCTTC. Encoded protein: CASRTGASSYGYTF.

The chain recombines TRBV28 with TRBJ1-5; tentative D call: TRBD1 (5 bases). Germline values: CDR1 MDHEN, CDR2 SYDVKM. Trimming stripped 7 bases from V and 1 base from J, with 23 bases between. CDR3 size: 18 residues. CDR3 protein: CASTEVLLQGKSNQPQHF. Here the CDR3 DNA reads TGTGCCAGCACCGAAGTCCTTCTTCAGGGTAAGAGCAATCAGCCCCAGCATTTT.